One sample yielded the 9 T cell receptor beta chains listed below, sequenced in a study of shared clonotypes between healthy human individuals (dated by TCRdb to 2018 to 2020). The receptor library was made with the immunoSEQ multiplex PCR assay. The clones in this table, taken by TCRdb from immuneACCESS, are in-frame only. Not every clone is retained; where verified, under half of the shortfall comes from an unresolved V gene, and the cause of the rest is unknown. The sample profile shows approximately 2.3 million clones; roughly 93% of them were found once. The ten largest make up about 0.39% of the sample. Sequenced input: naive CD4+ T cells from PBMCs. This sample's cell subset or site label indicates: CD45RA+ positively selected. The receptors come from a young man in good health. Some clones in this sample may be carry-over from other donors' samples.

CDR3 nucleotides: TGTGCCAGCAGCTTAAGAAGACTAGGCTACGAGCAGTACTTC. Its translation: CASSLRRLGYEQYF. The chain carries TRBV13 and TRBJ2-7; D may be TRBD2 (6 bases). The CDR3 is 14 residues long. V dropped 2 bases and J dropped 3 bases, with 11 bases sitting between them. Germline CDR1 is PRHDT and CDR2 is FYEKMQ (reference sequence).

This chain connects TRBV9 to TRBJ1-2; 10 bases align to TRBD1. The CDR3 has 14 residues. Germline V CDR1 and CDR2: SGDLS, YYNGEE. Trimming took 7 bases from V and 7 from J; bases not matched to a gene: 10. CDR3 bases: TGTGCCAGCGGCGACAGGGGGCTCTCTCGTGGCTACACCTTC. Residues: CASGDRGLSRGYTF.

V and J are TRBV5-1 and TRBJ2-3, with D possibly TRBD2 on 6 matching bases. The CDR3 has 15 residues. Germline-derived CDR1 and CDR2 are SGHRS and YFSETQ. With 1 base removed from V and 4 bases from J, the gap between germline ends came to 13 bases. This CDR3 is CASSLMGGSPDTQYF. The CDR3 DNA reads TGCGCCAGCAGCTTGATGGGGGGAAGCCCAGATACGCAGTATTTT.

The V and J genes are TRBV5-8 and TRBJ2-3; tentatively, D is TRBD2 (5 bases). The CDR3 has 11 amino acids. Trimming pared 6 bases from V and 6 bases from J, leaving 8 bases between. Germline V lookup: CDR1 SGHTS, CDR2 YDEGEE. The CDR3 DNA reads as TGTGCCAGCACGGAGGCCGATACGCAGTATTTT. Its translation is CASTEADTQYF.

On this clone itself: The sample contains more than one DNA sequence encoding this CDR3. The chain uses TRBV7-9 and TRBJ1-5; no clear D gene. Germline CDR1 and CDR2: SEHNR and FQNEAQ (reference sequence). The length of the CDR3 is 13 residues. Trimming took off 2 bases at V and 5 bases at J, with 7 bases between the two ends. The CDR3 is CASSLRRDQPQHF. CDR3 DNA sequence: TGTGCCAGCAGCTTAAGGAGGGATCAGCCCCAGCATTTT.

This rearrangement joins TRBV2 to TRBJ1-1, with D possibly TRBD1 on 6 matching bases. The germline gives CDR1 SNHLY, CDR2 FYNNEI. Trimming removed 8 bases from V and 6 bases from J, with 16 bases in between. The CDR3 contains 13 residues. CDR3 protein: CASGITGFSEAFF. The CDR3 DNA reads as TGTGCCAGCGGTATAACAGGGTTCTCTGAAGCTTTCTTT.

The chain employs TRBV5-8 and TRBJ1-3; D gene ambiguous. CDR1 is SGHTS and CDR2 is YDEGEE in the germline V gene. V lost 4 bases and J lost 2, with 16 bases in between. This CDR3 contains 16 residues. The CDR3 DNA is TGTGCCAGCAGCCAAACGGGGAGGGCTCCTGGAAACACCATATATTTT. This encodes CASSQTGRAPGNTIYF.

CDR3 coding DNA: TGCAGCGTGACCCCGCAGGGTGTTCGCTCCTACGAGCAGTACTTC. This gives the protein CSVTPQGVRSYEQYF. J is TRBJ2-7 and V is TRBV29-1; TRBD1 might be the D (5 bases). The CDR3 runs 15 residues. Per the germline V gene, CDR1 is SQVTM and CDR2 is ANQGSEA. The V end lost 6 bases, the J end lost 0 bases, and 18 bases lay between the germline ends.

This CDR3 is CVTAAVGEYQPQHF. The DNA for the CDR3 is TGTGTCACAGCAGCGGTTGGTGAATATCAGCCCCAGCATTTT. The chain couples TRBV2 to TRBJ1-5; D is ambiguous. Germline V gene data show CDR1 as SNHLY and CDR2 as FYNNEI. CDR3 length equals 14 residues.